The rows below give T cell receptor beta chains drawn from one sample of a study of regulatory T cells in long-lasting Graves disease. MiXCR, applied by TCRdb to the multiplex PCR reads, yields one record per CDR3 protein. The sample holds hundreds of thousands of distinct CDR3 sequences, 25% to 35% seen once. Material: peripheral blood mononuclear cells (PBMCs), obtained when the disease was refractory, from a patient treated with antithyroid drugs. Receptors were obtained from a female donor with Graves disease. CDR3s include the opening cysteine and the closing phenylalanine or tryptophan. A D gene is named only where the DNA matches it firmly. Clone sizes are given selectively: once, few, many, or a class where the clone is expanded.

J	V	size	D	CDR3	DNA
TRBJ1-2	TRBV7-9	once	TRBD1	CASSLSGQGYNYGYTF	TGTGCCAGCAGCTTGTCGGGACAGGGGTACAACTATGGCTACACCTTC
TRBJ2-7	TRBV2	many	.	CATGLLAYEQYF	TGTGCCACTGGATTACTAGCATACGAGCAGTACTTC
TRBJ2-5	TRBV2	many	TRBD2	CASKGLADGNSPHF	TGTGCCAGCAAAGGACTAGCGGACGGCAATTCTCCGCACTTC
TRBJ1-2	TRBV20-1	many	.	CSASLPGASRGYTF	TGCAGTGCTAGTCTGCCAGGGGCTTCGAGAGGCTACACCTTC
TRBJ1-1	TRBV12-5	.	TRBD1	CASGLVLTGGSPEAFF	TGTGCTAGTGGTTTGGTTCTGACAGGGGGCTCTCCTGAAGCTTTCTTT
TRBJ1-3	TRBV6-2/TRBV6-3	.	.	CASSYRMGIGQLGGTIYF	TGTGCCAGCAGTTACCGCATGGGGATAGGCCAGCTTGGGGGCACCATATATTTT
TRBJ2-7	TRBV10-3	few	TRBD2	CAISEREGYEQYF	TGTGCCATCAGTGAACGGGAGGGCTACGAGCAGTACTTC
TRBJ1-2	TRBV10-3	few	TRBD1	CAISESIDRANYGYTF	TGTGCCATCAGTGAGTCGATAGACAGGGCAAACTATGGCTACACCTTC
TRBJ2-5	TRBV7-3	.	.	CASSSQGGSGYQETQYF	TGTGCCAGCAGCTCCCAAGGAGGTAGCGGCTACCAAGAGACCCAGTACTTC
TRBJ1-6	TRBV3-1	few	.	CASSQGVAGTRGSPLHF	TGTGCCAGCAGCCAAGGGGTGGCAGGGACACGCGGCTCACCCCTCCACTTT